A selection of T cell receptor beta chains follows, all from one sample in a study of cytomegalovirus exposure and HLA in healthy donors. Clones were read by immunoSEQ multiplex PCR, and TCRdb kept only the in-frame ones, dropping some. The repertoire consists of about 200,000 clones, with 75% to 90% occurring once and the leading ten covering 2.7%. Material for sequencing was PBMCs. The receptors here all came from a woman aged 35 to 49 in good health and CMV-seronegative. The CDR3 runs from the conserved cysteine through the conserved F or W. D genes are given only for firm matches. Not every row has a clone size; where given, it reads once, few, many or a size class.

DNA,CDR3,V,D,J,size
TGTGCCAGCAGTCAAGGGCTAACAGGGGGCGAGGAGACCCAGTACTTC,CASSQGLTGGEETQYF,TRBV2,TRBD1,TRBJ2-5,few
TGTGCCTACGCAGGGGGTAGCAATCAGCCCCAGCATTTT,CAYAGGSNQPQHF,TRBV6-6,TRBD1,TRBJ1-5,NA
TGCGCCAGCAGCTTGGATCTAGGACTAGAGCAGTTCTTC,CASSLDLGLEQFF,TRBV5-1,NA,TRBJ2-1,NA
TGTGCCAGTAGATCAGGGGGCTACACCTTC,CASRSGGYTF,TRBV19,NA,TRBJ1-2,NA
TGTGCCAGTAGTGGAAGACAGGGTCCGTCTGGAAACACCATATATTTT,CASSGRQGPSGNTIYF,TRBV19,TRBD1,TRBJ1-3,NA
TGTGCCACCAGCAGACAGGGAACCTACGAGCAGTACTTC,CATSRQGTYEQYF,TRBV15,NA,TRBJ2-7,NA
TGTGCCAGCAGCTTGGGACACTACTACGAGCAGTACTTC,CASSLGHYYEQYF,TRBV7-9,NA,TRBJ2-7,NA
TGTGCCAGCAAACGGGATCAGGGGTGGAGCTACACCTTC,CASKRDQGWSYTF,TRBV27,NA,TRBJ1-2,NA
TGTGCCAGCAGCTTGGCGGGAGTGAGGGAGCAGTACTTC,CASSLAGVREQYF,TRBV5-4,NA,TRBJ2-7,NA
TGTGCCAGCAGCACGACCGGAGGTCCATACGAGCAGTACTTC,CASSTTGGPYEQYF,TRBV7-2,NA,TRBJ2-7,NA
TGTGCCAGCAGTCAAGACAGGGCCAATCAGCCCCAGCATTTT,CASSQDRANQPQHF,TRBV6-1,TRBD1,TRBJ1-5,NA
TGCGCCAGCAGCCGCGATGACAGGGGAAACACTGAAGCTTTCTTT,CASSRDDRGNTEAFF,TRBV4-1,TRBD1,TRBJ1-1,NA
TGTGCCAGCAGCGACCCAGGGGGGAACTATGGCTACACCTTC,CASSDPGGNYGYTF,TRBV6-5,TRBD1,TRBJ1-2,NA
TGTGCCAGTAGTGGGGCGGCGTTCTTC,CASSGAAFF,TRBV19,NA,TRBJ2-1,NA
TGCAGCGTTGGCAGGACTAGCGGGAGGGACAATGAGCAGTTCTTC,CSVGRTSGRDNEQFF,TRBV29-1,TRBD2,TRBJ2-1,NA
TGTGCCAGCACTGAATTTCGGGATCAGCCCCAGCATTTT,CASTEFRDQPQHF,TRBV6-1,NA,TRBJ1-5,NA
TGTGCCAGCTCACCATCAAGGGGCCTGGGAAGCTATGGCTACACCTTC,CASSPSRGLGSYGYTF,TRBV18,NA,TRBJ1-2,NA
TGCAGTGCCCTAAGGCGCGGGGCCCAGTACTTC,CSALRRGAQYF,TRBV20-1,NA,TRBJ2-5,once
TGTGCCAGTAGTATCCGGGACAGGGGTCCCTACGAGCAGTACTTC,CASSIRDRGPYEQYF,TRBV19,TRBD1,TRBJ2-7,once
TGTGCCAGAAGCTCGACAGGCGGGGGCCTTAATGAAAAACTGTTTTTT,CARSSTGGGLNEKLFF,TRBV5-3,NA,TRBJ1-4,NA
TGTGCCAGCTCCCCGGGACAGGGTCGCTCCTACGAGCAGTACTTC,CASSPGQGRSYEQYF,TRBV18,TRBD1,TRBJ2-7,NA
TGTGCCAGCAGCCCTGGGACTAGCCGGTCAGATACGCAGTATTTT,CASSPGTSRSDTQYF,TRBV28,TRBD2,TRBJ2-3,NA
TGTGCCAGCAGTCACAGGGCTGGAGACACCATATATTTT,CASSHRAGDTIYF,TRBV13,NA,TRBJ1-3,NA
TGTGCCAGCAGTGAAGGACTAGCTGGCACCGGGGAGCTGTTTTTT,CASSEGLAGTGELFF,TRBV2,TRBD2,TRBJ2-2,NA
TGTGCCAGTAGTCCAGGGGGCGGTTCGGAAGCTTTCTTT,CASSPGGGSEAFF,TRBV19,TRBD1,TRBJ1-1,NA
TGTGCCAGCAGTGAAGGGACTAGCGGATCCTACAATGAGCAGTTCTTC,CASSEGTSGSYNEQFF,TRBV2,TRBD2,TRBJ2-1,NA
TGTGCCAGCAGTTTTCCAGGGGGCAATCAGCCCCAGCATTTT,CASSFPGGNQPQHF,TRBV28,NA,TRBJ1-5,NA
TGTGCCAGCAGGCGGACAGGGGGCACCTACGAGCAGTACTTC,CASRRTGGTYEQYF,TRBV13,TRBD1,TRBJ2-7,NA
TGTGCCAGCTCACCTAACAGTGACTACGAGCAGTACTTC,CASSPNSDYEQYF,TRBV18,NA,TRBJ2-7,NA
TGTGCCTGGAGTGTAGGATATGACAGGGTCTATCCCCAGCATTTT,CAWSVGYDRVYPQHF,TRBV30,TRBD1,TRBJ1-5,NA